The clone carrying this T cell receptor (beta chain) showed up many times. Its matching antigen is unknown. These data originate in a study of metastatic and nonmetastatic thyroid tumors. The study's findings and limits: Reported TCR beta diversity, measured in blood and tumor, was significantly higher for malignant thyroid tumors than for benign nodules.

There were no patients who had received any treatment before thyroid surgery. Authors' data handling: The study built a papillary thyroid cancer distant-metastasis classifier from CDR3 differences across clinicopathological groups. TCRdb redid the clone calls on the PCR reads using MiXCR. These V and J calls originate from TCRdb's pipeline instead of the authors' own analysis. Here the sample spans more than 90,000 clones, roughly 13% being singletons. Germline CDR1 and CDR2: MDHEN and SYDVKM. V was trimmed by 7 bases and J by 8 bases, leaving 18 bases between them. This CDR3 spans 14 amino acids. This sequence joins TRBV28 and TRBJ2-1; D is possibly TRBD1 or TRBD2 (5 bases each). The source material was blood. This clonotype was obtained from a female donor with papillary thyroid cancer or a benign thyroid nodule (not recorded which). Some clones in this sample may be carry-over from other donors' samples. Here the CDR3 reads CASTGTTREYEQFF. For the CDR3, the DNA is TGTGCCAGCACCGGGACCACGAGGGAATATGAGCAGTTCTTC.